These 5 T cell receptor beta chains came from one sample sequenced in a study of high-grade serous ovarian cancer treatment subgroups. Tumor samples were obtained before definitive surgery or chemotherapy. Clones were read by immunoSEQ multiplex PCR, and TCRdb kept only the in-frame ones, dropping some. Of over 9,000 clones in the sample, under 85% were seen once. Sequenced input: tumor tissue. The receptor set was obtained from a human donor with high-grade serous ovarian cancer.

The V call is TRBV4-1, the J call TRBJ2-7; TRBD2 agrees at 8 bases. Per the germline V gene, CDR1 is MGHRA and CDR2 is YSYEKL. With V trimmed by 0 bases and J by 2 bases, 3 bases remained unmatched. There are 15 residues in the CDR3. The CDR3 DNA sequence: TGCGCCAGCAGCCAAGATGGGACTAGACCCTACGAGCAGTACTTC. Translation: CASSQDGTRPYEQYF.

The rearrangement uses TRBV29-1 and TRBJ2-5; TRBD2 might be the D (6 bases). Per the germline V gene, CDR1 is SQVTM and CDR2 is ANQGSEA. The CDR3 length is 14 residues. Trimming removed 4 bases from V and 4 bases from J, with 16 bases in between. The CDR3 protein is CSVGPARGGETQYF. CDR3 sequence (DNA): TGCAGCGTTGGGCCTGCGAGGGGAGGAGAGACCCAGTACTTC.

The chain joins TRBV27 to TRBJ1-4; D remains ambiguous. Germline CDR1 and CDR2: MNHEY and SMNVEV (reference sequence). The V end was cut by 10 bases, the J end by 10 bases, with 10 bases between. The CDR3 is made up of 10 amino acids. CDR3 amino acids: CATPSGKLFF. CDR3 bases: TGTGCCACCCCGAGTGGAAAACTGTTTTTT.

The chain has TRBV28 and TRBJ2-1, with TRBD2 matching over 8 bases. CDR1 MDHEN and CDR2 SYDVKM come from the germline V gene. There are 13 residues in the CDR3. V lost 10 bases and J lost 5; bases outside the gene matches: 7. The CDR3: CATGTRAHNEQFF. CDR3 nucleotide sequence: TGTGCCACCGGGACTAGGGCTCACAATGAGCAGTTCTTC.

The CDR3 bases are TGTGCCAGCAGTTACTCTTCCCAATACGGCGGCTACGAGCAGTACTTC. This translates into CASSYSSQYGGYEQYF. The V and J genes are TRBV6-6 and TRBJ2-5; D call uncertain. The end of the DNA is better explained by TRBJ2-7, so the J call may be wrong. There are 16 residues in the CDR3. CDR1 is MNHNY and CDR2 is SVGAGI in the germline V gene (reference sequence).